The sequence of this TCR beta chain was determined in a study of regulatory and conventional T cells in RAG deficiency. Sequenced by immunoSEQ multiplex PCR; TCRdb stores in-frame clones only, minus some. The table lists 30,000 to 40,000 clones, about 75% of them singletons. Conventional CD4+ T cells were sorted from blood as CD25-low CD127-high cells. This CDR3 spans 13 amino acids. Germline V gene sequence: CDR1 SGHTA, CDR2 FQGNSA. Trimming pared 0 bases from V and 6 bases from J, leaving 8 bases between. These sequences were also reported in another study, on regulatory T cells. As reported in that work: Primers: 52 TRBV forward and 13 TRBJ reverse.

This receptor was obtained from a human donor in good health. Sample: CD4+ effector T cells sorted from blood. This chain joins TRBV7-2 and TRBJ1-2; a weak D match, TRBD1 (5 bases). The CDR3 region is CASSLAREDGYTF. The CDR3 DNA sequence: TGTGCCAGCAGCTTAGCCAGGGAGGATGGCTACACCTTC.